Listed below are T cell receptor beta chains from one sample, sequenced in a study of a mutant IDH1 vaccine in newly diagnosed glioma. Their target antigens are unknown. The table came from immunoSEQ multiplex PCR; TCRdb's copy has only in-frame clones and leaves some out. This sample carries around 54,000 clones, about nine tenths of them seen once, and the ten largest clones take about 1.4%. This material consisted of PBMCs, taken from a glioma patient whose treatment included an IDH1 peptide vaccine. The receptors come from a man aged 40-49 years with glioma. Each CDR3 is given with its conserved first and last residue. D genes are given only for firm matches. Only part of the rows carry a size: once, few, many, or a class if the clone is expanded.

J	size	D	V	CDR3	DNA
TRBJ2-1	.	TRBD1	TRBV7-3	CASSLRGTGAGSEQFF	TGTGCCAGCAGCCTCCGTGGGACAGGGGCAGGAAGTGAGCAGTTCTTC
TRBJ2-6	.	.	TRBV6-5	CASSYARVAGANVLTF	TGTGCCAGCAGTTACGCCAGGGTGGCTGGGGCCAACGTCCTGACTTTC
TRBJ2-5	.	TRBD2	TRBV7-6	CASSATGTREETQYF	TGTGCCAGCAGCGCGACCGGGACTAGAGAAGAGACCCAGTACTTC
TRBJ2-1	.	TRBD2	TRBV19	CASSIFLAGDSSRKFF	TGTGCCAGTAGTATTTTCCTGGCGGGAGATAGTAGTCGTAAGTTCTTC
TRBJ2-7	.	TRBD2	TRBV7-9	CASSYTGLAGGGAYEQYF	TGTGCCAGCAGCTATACGGGACTAGCGGGGGGGGGAGCGTACGAGCAGTACTTC
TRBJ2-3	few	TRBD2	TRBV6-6	CASSPAGERTDTQYF	TGTGCCAGCAGTCCAGCGGGAGAGCGAACAGATACGCAGTATTTT
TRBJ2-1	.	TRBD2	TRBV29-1	CSVLTSGPYNEQFF	TGCAGCGTTCTGACTAGCGGGCCTTACAATGAGCAGTTCTTC
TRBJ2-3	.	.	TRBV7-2	CASSLGGRSTDTQYF	TGTGCCAGCAGCTTAGGGGGCAGAAGCACAGATACGCAGTATTTT
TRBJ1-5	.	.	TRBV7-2	CASSSSMGQGNQPQHF	TGTGCCAGCAGTTCTTCAATGGGGCAGGGTAATCAGCCCCAGCATTTT
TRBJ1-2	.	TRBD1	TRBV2	CASGQDFYGYTF	TGTGCCAGCGGACAGGACTTCTATGGCTACACCTTC
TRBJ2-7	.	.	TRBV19	CASSMIGVAYEQYF	TGTGCCAGTAGTATGATAGGGGTCGCCTACGAGCAGTACTTC
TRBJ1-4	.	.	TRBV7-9	CASSFPTGEGEKLFF	TGTGCCAGCAGCTTTCCAACCGGAGAGGGTGAAAAACTGTTTTTT
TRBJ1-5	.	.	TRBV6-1	CASVMSGNQPQHF	TGTGCCAGCGTCATGTCAGGCAATCAGCCCCAGCATTTT
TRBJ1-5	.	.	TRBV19	CASSPDRATGQPQHF	TGTGCCAGTAGCCCAGACAGAGCAACGGGTCAGCCCCAGCATTTT
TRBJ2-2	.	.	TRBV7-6	CASSLVGNTGELFF	TGTGCCAGCAGCTTAGTTGGGAACACCGGGGAGCTGTTTTTT
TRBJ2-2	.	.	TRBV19	CASSPLRGAYPGELFF	TGTGCCAGTAGCCCCCTACGGGGGGCTTACCCCGGGGAGCTGTTTTTT
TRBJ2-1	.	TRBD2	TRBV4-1	CASSPARGDYSYNEQFF	TGCGCCAGCAGCCCAGCTAGAGGGGACTACTCCTACAATGAGCAGTTCTTC
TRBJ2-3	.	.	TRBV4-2	CASSQDSAQLTDTQYF	TGTGCCAGCAGCCAAGATTCAGCCCAACTAACAGATACGCAGTATTTT
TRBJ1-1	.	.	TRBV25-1	CASSAKENTEAFF	TGTGCCAGCAGTGCCAAAGAGAACACTGAAGCTTTCTTT
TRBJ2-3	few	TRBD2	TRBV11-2	CASSRLAGLTDTQYF	TGTGCCAGCAGCCGACTAGCGGGACTCACAGATACGCAGTATTTT
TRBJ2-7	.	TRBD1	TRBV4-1	CASSQDSGGWEQYF	TGCGCCAGCAGCCAAGATTCAGGGGGTTGGGAGCAGTACTTC
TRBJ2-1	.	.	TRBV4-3	CASSLRGRSYNEQFF	TGCGCCAGCAGCCTTCGGGGTCGCTCCTACAATGAGCAGTTCTTC
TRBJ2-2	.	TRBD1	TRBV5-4	CASSSGTVVTGELFF	TGTGCCAGCAGCTCCGGGACAGTCGTTACCGGGGAGCTGTTTTTT
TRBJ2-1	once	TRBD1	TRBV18	CASSLGQGAYNEQFF	TGTGCCAGCTCACTCGGACAGGGGGCCTACAATGAGCAGTTCTTC
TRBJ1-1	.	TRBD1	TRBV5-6	CASRSRQGENTEAFF	TGTGCCAGCAGGTCTAGACAGGGGGAAAACACTGAAGCTTTCTTT
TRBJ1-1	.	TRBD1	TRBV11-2	CASSPGTGRRMNTEAFF	TGTGCCAGCAGCCCGGGGACAGGGAGGAGAATGAACACTGAAGCTTTCTTT
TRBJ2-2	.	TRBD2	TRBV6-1	CASSEGLAGRGNTGELFF	TGTGCCAGCAGTGAAGGGCTAGCGGGACGGGGTAACACCGGGGAGCTGTTTTTT
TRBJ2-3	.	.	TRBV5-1	CASSLVPAPDTQYF	TGCGCCAGCAGCTTGGTGCCAGCCCCGGATACGCAGTATTTT
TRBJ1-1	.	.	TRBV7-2	CASSLGVATEAFF	TGTGCCAGCAGCTTAGGGGTTGCCACTGAAGCTTTCTTT
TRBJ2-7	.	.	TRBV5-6	CASSYRTWDYEQYF	TGTGCCAGCAGCTACCGGACTTGGGACTACGAGCAGTACTTC
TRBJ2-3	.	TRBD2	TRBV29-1	CSVSPNLAGGSGSDTQYF	TGCAGCGTTTCCCCGAACCTAGCGGGAGGAAGTGGCTCAGATACGCAGTATTTT
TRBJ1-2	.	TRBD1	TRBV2	CATVGGQRNRYGYTF	TGTGCCACGGTAGGGGGCCAAAGGAACCGCTATGGCTACACCTTC
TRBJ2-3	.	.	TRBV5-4	CASSLALTGVDTQYF	TGTGCCAGCAGCTTGGCCTTGACGGGGGTGGATACGCAGTATTTT
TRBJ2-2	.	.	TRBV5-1	CASSPSGTGELFF	TGCGCCAGCAGCCCTTCAGGCACCGGGGAGCTGTTTTTT
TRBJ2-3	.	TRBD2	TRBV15	CATSRDLGLVTDTQYF	TGTGCCACCAGCAGAGATTTGGGACTAGTGACAGATACGCAGTATTTT
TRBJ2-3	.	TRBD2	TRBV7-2	CASSAGLAGGRGITDTQYF	TGTGCCAGCAGCGCGGGACTAGCGGGAGGGCGGGGGATCACAGATACGCAGTATTTT
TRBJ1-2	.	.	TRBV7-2	CASSPPEETGYTF	TGTGCCAGCAGCCCGCCCGAAGAGACGGGCTACACCTTC
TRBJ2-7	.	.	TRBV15	CATGVVSGAGRGEQYF	TGTGCCACCGGTGTCGTGAGTGGGGCTGGTCGTGGCGAGCAGTACTTC
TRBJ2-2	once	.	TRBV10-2	CASTGTGTGELFF	TGCGCCAGCACTGGGACTGGCACCGGGGAGCTGTTTTTT
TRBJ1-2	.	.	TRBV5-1	CASSLGGINYGYTF	TGCGCCAGCAGCTTGGGCGGTATTAACTATGGCTACACCTTC
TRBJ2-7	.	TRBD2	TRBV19	CASRPRLAGAYEQYF	TGTGCCAGTAGGCCCAGACTAGCGGGGGCCTACGAGCAGTACTTC
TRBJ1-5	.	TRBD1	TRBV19	CASRIQGSFEPQHF	TGTGCCAGTAGAATACAGGGGAGTTTTGAGCCCCAGCATTTT
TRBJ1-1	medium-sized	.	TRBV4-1	CASSQAPQGRTEAFF	TGCGCCAGCAGCCAAGCCCCACAGGGCCGCACTGAAGCTTTCTTT
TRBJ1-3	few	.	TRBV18	CASSPRGGSSVSGNTIYF	TGTGCCAGCTCCCCTCGAGGAGGGTCATCCGTCTCTGGAAACACCATATATTTT
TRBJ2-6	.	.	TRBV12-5	CASSSGANVLTF	TGTGCTAGTAGCTCTGGGGCCAACGTCCTGACTTTC
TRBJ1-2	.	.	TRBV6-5	CASSKVASNYGYTF	TGTGCCAGCAGCAAGGTCGCCAGTAACTATGGCTACACCTTC
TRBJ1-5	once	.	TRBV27	CASSFDRNQPQHF	TGTGCCAGCAGTTTCGACAGGAATCAGCCCCAGCATTTT
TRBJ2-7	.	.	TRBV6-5	CASSYDGEQYF	TGTGCCAGCAGTTACGACGGGGAGCAGTACTTC
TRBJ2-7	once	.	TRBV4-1	CASSQDYNYEQYF	TGCGCCAGCAGCCAAGATTATAACTACGAGCAGTACTTC
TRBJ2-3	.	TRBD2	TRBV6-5	CASSYWLAGPSDTQYF	TGTGCCAGCAGTTACTGGCTAGCGGGACCCTCAGATACGCAGTATTTT
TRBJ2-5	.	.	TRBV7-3	CASSDRSSKETQYF	TGTGCCAGCAGCGATAGGAGCTCCAAAGAGACCCAGTACTTC
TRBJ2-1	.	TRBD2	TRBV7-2	CASSLRGASGGNEQFF	TGTGCCAGCAGCTTAAGAGGGGCTAGCGGGGGAAATGAGCAGTTCTTC
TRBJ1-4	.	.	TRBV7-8	CASSLAGGGNEKLFF	TGTGCCAGCAGCTTAGCTGGGGGGGGGAATGAAAAACTGTTTTTT
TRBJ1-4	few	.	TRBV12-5	CASGLVPDGQSPTNEKLFF	TGTGCTAGTGGTTTGGTCCCGGACGGTCAAAGCCCAACTAATGAAAAACTGTTTTTT
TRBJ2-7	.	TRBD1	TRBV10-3	CAISGMTGNYEQYF	TGTGCCATCAGTGGGATGACAGGGAACTACGAGCAGTACTTC
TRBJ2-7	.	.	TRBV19	CASASATGYEQYF	TGTGCCTCCGCTTCCGCGACAGGCTACGAGCAGTACTTC
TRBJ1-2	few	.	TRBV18	CASSPRSLGNYGYTF	TGTGCCAGCTCACCACGGAGTTTAGGGAACTATGGCTACACCTTC
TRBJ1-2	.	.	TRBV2	CASSREANYGYTF	TGTGCCAGCAGTCGGGAGGCTAACTATGGCTACACCTTC